This T cell receptor beta chain was identified during a study of T-cell reconstitution after alpha-beta-depleted transplantation in children. The CDR3 length is 16 residues. The germline V gene encodes CDR1 SGHTA and CDR2 FQGNSA. V shed 5 bases and J 4 bases; nucleotides not matched to a gene: 6. Unique molecular identifiers were incorporated when the TCRbeta library was constructed. MiXCR, run by TCRdb on the PCR reads, gives a single entry per CDR3 protein. The sample includes roughly 200,000 distinct CDR3 sequences, about a tenth of them seen just once. Here the sequenced sample was PBMCs from the stem cell graft donor, taken from the stem cell graft. The V and J genes are TRBV7-2 and TRBJ2-3, with 13 nucleotides matching TRBD2. This TCR derives from a human donor who donated a stem cell graft to a child with acute lymphoblastic leukemia. The CDR3 bases are TGTGCCAGCAGCCGCCGGACTAGCGGGGGTGCAGATACGCAGTATTTT. Amino acid sequence: CASSRRTSGGADTQYF.